This entry is about one T cell receptor beta chain. Its specificity is not known. The data were produced by immunoSEQ multiplex PCR, yet TCRdb's version contains in-frame clones alone and is incomplete. The top ten clones hold approximately 4% of a sample with tens of thousands of clones, about 79% of them seen once. The length of the CDR3 is 15 residues. Per germline, CDR1 MGHRA and CDR2 YSYEKL. V shed 0 bases and J shed 8 bases, with 11 bases lying between them. These data are taken from a study of radiotherapy plus CTLA-4 blockade in lung cancer. For the study at large: Objective responses were documented in about 19% of patients, with disease control in just over 30%. Study-wide points: In blood, TCR clones derived from the tumor expanded after radiotherapy plus ipilimumab. Early blood T cell clone dynamics reportedly forecast response best, with interferon-beta.

Sample: peripheral blood, taken from a patient treated with radiotherapy plus ipilimumab. The clonotype comes from a human donor with non-small cell lung cancer who had a partial response to radiotherapy plus ipilimumab. Some clones in this sample may be carry-over from other donors' samples. This sequence joins TRBV4-1 and TRBJ1-6, with D perhaps TRBD1 (5 bases). CDR3 sequence: CASSQDWGGDSPLHF. For the CDR3, the DNA is TGCGCCAGCAGCCAAGATTGGGGGGGGGATTCACCCCTCCACTTT.